The 24 T cell receptor beta chains presented below share a single source sample, sequenced in a study of shared clonotypes between healthy human individuals. Here immunoSEQ multiplex PCR was the method, and the copy in TCRdb shows in-frame clones only, minus some. The sample includes more than 2,000,000 clones, approximately 93% of them seen just once. The sequencing sample was made of naive CD4+ T cells from PBMCs. Subset denoted: CD45RA+ positively selected. These TCRs come from a man aged 18 to 29 in good health. Some clones in this sample may be carry-over from other donors' samples.

V gene TRBV14 combines with J gene TRBJ2-2, with 8 bases matching TRBD2. Germline lookup yields CDR1 SGHDN and CDR2 FVKESK. The J segment lost 0 bases and the V segment lost 5 bases, leaving 5 bases of the junction unmatched. The CDR3 runs to 16 residues. The CDR3 DNA reads TGTGCCAGCAGCAGAGTAGCGGGATCGAACACCGGGGAGCTGTTTTTT. Translated, it gives CASSRVAGSNTGELFF. The full variable domain, in which reference TRBV14 and TRBJ2-2 provide the parts outside the CDR3, is EAGVTQFPSHSVIEKGQTVTLRCDPISGHDNLYWYRRVMGKEIKFLLHFVKESKQDESGMPNNRFLAERTGGTYSTLKVQPAELEDSGVYFCASSRVAGSNTGELFFGEGSRLTVL.

This chain uses TRBV4-2 with TRBJ1-2; D perhaps matches TRBD1 (5 bases). Trimming took 7 bases from V and 3 from J, leaving 12 bases between them. The CDR3 has 13 residues. Looked up from germline, CDR1 is LGHNA and CDR2 is YNFKEQ. The CDR3 here is CASNPGGYYGYTF. DNA for the CDR3: TGTGCCAGCAATCCCGGGGGGTACTATGGCTACACCTTC.

This clone was recorded only once. The rearrangement joins TRBV18 to TRBJ2-4; D unresolved. Germline loops: CDR1 KGHSH, CDR2 LQKENI. This CDR3 is built from 15 residues. V was clipped by 2 bases and J by 0 bases, with 8 bases between them. The CDR3, as DNA: TGTGCCAGCTCACCAATTGCCCAAGCCAAAAACATTCAGTACTTC. As protein: CASSPIAQAKNIQYF.

J is TRBJ1-1 and V is TRBV2; 8 bases map to TRBD1. J lost 5 bases, V lost 2 bases, and 4 bases had no gene match. CDR3 length: 14 amino acids. The germline V gene has CDR1 SNHLY and CDR2 FYNNEI. Here the CDR3 reads CASSERDRRTEAFF. The CDR3 region has the DNA TGTGCCAGCAGTGAACGGGACAGGAGGACTGAAGCTTTCTTT.

The rearrangement uses TRBV18 and TRBJ2-2, with D perhaps TRBD2 (6 bases). This CDR3 spans 15 amino acids. Per the germline V gene, CDR1 is KGHSH and CDR2 is LQKENI. Trimming shortened V by 3 bases and J by 7 bases, and 15 bases separated the two germline ends. The CDR3 DNA is TGTGCCAGCTCACCCCCAGGAGGGACCTACGGGGAGCTGTTTTTT. As protein: CASSPPGGTYGELFF.

This chain links TRBV5-1 with TRBJ2-5, with D perhaps TRBD1 (5 bases). CDR1 and CDR2 (germline): SGHRS, YFSETQ. V dropped 2 bases and J dropped 4 bases, with 18 bases sitting between them. The CDR3 is made up of 16 amino acids. This CDR3 is CASSFAGQRVGETQYF. The CDR3 DNA sequence: TGCGCCAGCAGCTTCGCAGGGCAGAGAGTCGGAGAGACCCAGTACTTC.

This sequence joins TRBV30 and TRBJ1-1; TRBD1 agrees at 7 bases. Trimming took 4 bases from V and 0 from J; bases not matched to a gene: 8. Germline CDR1 is GTSNPN and CDR2 is SVGIG (reference sequence). This CDR3 is 15 amino acids long. The CDR3 DNA reads TGTGCCTGGATCGGACAGGTATTCATGAACACTGAAGCTTTCTTT. Protein product: CAWIGQVFMNTEAFF.

Only one count was recorded for this clone. This rearrangement joins TRBV2 to TRBJ2-1; 10 bases fit TRBD2. The ends lost 7 bases at V and 6 bases at J; junction bases unmatched: 12. CDR1 is SNHLY, CDR2 FYNNEI, per germline. This CDR3 contains 16 residues. The CDR3 DNA follows: TGTGCCAGCATGACTTCTAGCGGGAGAGTGGGCAATGAGCAGTTCTTC. It yields the protein CASMTSSGRVGNEQFF. The full variable domain, completed using reference TRBV2 and TRBJ2-1, is EPEVTQTPSHQVTQMGQEVILRCVPISNHLYFYWYRQILGQKVEFLVSFYNNEISEKSEIFDDQFSVERPDGSNFTLKIRSTKLEDSAMYFCASMTSSGRVGNEQFFGPGTRLTVL.

This clone was recorded once. The chain is built from TRBV29-1 and TRBJ2-1; 9 nucleotides match TRBD2. This CDR3 spans 13 amino acids. Germline V lookup: CDR1 SQVTM, CDR2 ANQGSEA. Trimming cost V 7 bases and J 3 bases; bases outside gene matches: 4. The CDR3 loop reads CSGSGSFYNEQFF. DNA of the CDR3: TGCAGCGGTAGCGGGAGTTTCTACAATGAGCAGTTCTTC.

The rearrangement links TRBV14 to TRBJ2-5; D perhaps matches TRBD2 (5 bases). CDR3 length: 20 residues. Germline CDR1 reads SGHDN; CDR2 reads FVKESK. V gave up 3 bases and J gave up 5 bases, with 31 bases separating them. The CDR3 nucleotides are TGTGCCAGCAGCCATCGGAGGAGAGGAGAGACATCGGCAGTTGGGGAGACCCAGTACTTC. Translated: CASSHRRRGETSAVGETQYF.

This sequence joins TRBV28 and TRBJ2-5, with TRBD2 as a possible D gene (6 bases). The germline V gene encodes CDR1 MDHEN and CDR2 SYDVKM. The CDR3 spans 16 residues. The V end was cut by 1 base, the J end by 2 bases, with 14 bases between. CDR3 sequence: CASSLFLGTGQETQYF. Here the CDR3 DNA reads TGTGCCAGCAGTTTATTTCTAGGGACTGGGCAAGAGACCCAGTACTTC.

The rearrangement uses TRBV5-1 and TRBJ1-1, with TRBD1 identical over 7 bases. This CDR3 contains 14 residues. Germline V gene sequence: CDR1 SGHRS, CDR2 YFSETQ. V trimming: 2 bases; J trimming: 11 bases; junction bases outside the gene matches: 12. This CDR3 is CASSLAQGMGTAFF. As DNA, the CDR3 is TGCGCCAGCAGCTTAGCACAGGGGATGGGAACGGCTTTCTTT.

The rearrangement links TRBV18 to TRBJ1-3; no clear D. The length of the CDR3 is 21 residues. The V gene's germline CDR1 is KGHSH and CDR2 LQKENI. Trimming took 1 base from V and 4 from J, leaving 29 bases between them. Here the CDR3 DNA reads TGTGCCAGCTCACCACTTGGTATCATCCTTTCAACTAGCCAATCCGGAAACACCATATATTTT. Translation gives CASSPLGIILSTSQSGNTIYF.

The chain joins TRBV30 to TRBJ2-1, with D uncertain. Germline loops: CDR1 GTSNPN, CDR2 SVGIG (reference sequence). The V and J ends lost 3 bases and 8 bases respectively, with 8 bases between them. The CDR3 spans 11 residues. The CDR3 DNA is TGTGCCTGGAGACCCTTCGATGAGCAGTTCTTC. This sequence encodes CAWRPFDEQFF.

This clone was seen a single time. Other DNA sequences in the same sample also yield this CDR3. The genes are TRBV20-1 and TRBJ2-3; D is undetermined. The germline V gene has CDR1 DFQATT and CDR2 SNEGSKA (reference sequence). The CDR3 consists of 11 residues. V was cut by 5 bases and J by 2 bases, with 5 bases left in between. CDR3 in amino acids: CSARPTDTQYF. The CDR3 nucleotides are TGCAGTGCTCGGCCCACAGATACGCAGTATTTT.

The chain carries TRBV6-1 and TRBJ2-1; no clear D. The CDR3 loop spans 11 amino acids. Between the trimmed V and J ends, which lost 7 bases and 8 bases, there was a span of 9 bases. CDR1 MNHNS and CDR2 SASEGT come from the germline V gene. The CDR3 nucleotides read TGTGCCAGCACCCTAAGTTATGAGCAGTTCTTC. This encodes CASTLSYEQFF.

The rearrangement links TRBV28 to TRBJ2-7; D is uncertain. The CDR3 extends over 14 amino acids. The germline CDR1 and CDR2 sequences are MDHEN and SYDVKM. V was cut by 5 bases and J by 2 bases, with 13 bases left in between. For the CDR3, the DNA is TGTGCCAGCAGTCTGCCGGGTAGGCCCTACGAGCAGTACTTC. Amino acids: CASSLPGRPYEQYF.

This chain links TRBV7-9 with TRBJ1-2; 8 positions agree with TRBD1. CDR1 is SEHNR and CDR2 is FQNEAQ in the germline V gene (reference sequence). The CDR3 runs to 17 residues. With V trimmed by 4 bases and J by 4 bases, 14 bases remained unmatched. This CDR3 is CASSYRDRLAEGYGYTF. DNA of the CDR3: TGTGCCAGCAGCTACCGGGACAGGCTCGCTGAAGGCTATGGCTACACCTTC.

As regards this clone: This sample also contains other DNA sequences that code for the same CDR3. This sequence joins TRBV18 and TRBJ2-2, with D perhaps TRBD1 (6 bases). V was trimmed by 2 bases and J by 6 bases, leaving 10 bases between them. This CDR3 has 14 amino acids. Germline V gene data show CDR1 as KGHSH and CDR2 as LQKENI. The CDR3 sequence: CASSPSGAAGELFF. CDR3 DNA: TGTGCCAGCTCACCATCAGGGGCTGCCGGGGAGCTGTTTTTT. Drawing the rest from reference TRBV18 and TRBJ2-2, the complete variable domain is NAGVMQNPRHLVRRRGQEARLRCSPMKGHSHVYWYRQLPEEGLKFMVYLQKENIIDESGMPKERFSAEFPKEGPSILRIQQVVRGDSAAYFCASSPSGAAGELFFGEGSRLTVL.

The gene calls are TRBV10-3 and TRBJ2-6; possible D gene TRBD2, 5 bases. The CDR3 loop spans 13 amino acids. Germline V gene lookup returns CDR1 ENHRY and CDR2 SYGVKD. V was cut by 7 bases and J by 3 bases, with 7 bases left in between. The DNA for the CDR3 is TGTGCCATCACCGGGGATGGGGCCAACGTCCTGACTTTC. Protein product: CAITGDGANVLTF.

V usage is TRBV19 and J usage is TRBJ1-2; unclear D gene. Germline-derived CDR1 and CDR2 are LNHDA and SQIVND (reference sequence). V was shortened by 2 bases and J by 1 base, with 8 bases between the two germline ends. This CDR3 has 14 residues. The CDR3 region has the DNA TGTGCCAGTAGTATATTAAGGATTAACTATGGCTACACCTTC. This translates into CASSILRINYGYTF. Variable domain in full (rest from reference TRBV19 and TRBJ1-2): DGGITQSPKYLFRKEGQNVTLSCEQNLNHDAMYWYRQDPGQGLRLIYYSQIVNDFQKGDIAEGYSVSREKKESFPLTVTSAQKNPTAFYLCASSILRINYGYTFGSGTRLTVV.

The chain carries TRBV4-1 and TRBJ2-7; 8 bases align to TRBD2. The J segment lost 4 bases and the V segment lost 5 bases, leaving 13 bases of the junction unmatched. Germline CDR1 is MGHRA and CDR2 is YSYEKL. This CDR3 comprises 16 residues. CDR3 in amino acids: CASSGGTGGVFYEQYF. DNA of the CDR3: TGCGCCAGCAGCGGGGGCACCGGGGGGGTCTTTTACGAGCAGTACTTC.

The chain joins TRBV11-2 to TRBJ2-3; 10 nucleotides agree with TRBD2. V was clipped by 0 bases and J by 1 base; unmatched bases: 7. Per the germline V gene, CDR1 is SGHAT and CDR2 is FQNNGV. There are 18 residues in the CDR3. CDR3 DNA sequence: TGTGCCAGCAGCTTAGATCTTGCCAGCGGGAGGGGCACAGATACGCAGTATTTT. It codes for CASSLDLASGRGTDTQYF.

The count of this clone is one. This chain joins TRBV15 and TRBJ2-5; 8 bases are shared with TRBD1. Germline CDR1 LNHNV, CDR2 YYDKDF (reference sequence). V was clipped by 0 bases and J by 4 bases; unmatched bases: 7. The CDR3 is 16 amino acids. CDR3 amino acids: CATSRDGQGAGETQYF. In nucleotides, the CDR3 is TGTGCCACCAGCAGAGATGGCCAGGGGGCGGGAGAGACCCAGTACTTC.